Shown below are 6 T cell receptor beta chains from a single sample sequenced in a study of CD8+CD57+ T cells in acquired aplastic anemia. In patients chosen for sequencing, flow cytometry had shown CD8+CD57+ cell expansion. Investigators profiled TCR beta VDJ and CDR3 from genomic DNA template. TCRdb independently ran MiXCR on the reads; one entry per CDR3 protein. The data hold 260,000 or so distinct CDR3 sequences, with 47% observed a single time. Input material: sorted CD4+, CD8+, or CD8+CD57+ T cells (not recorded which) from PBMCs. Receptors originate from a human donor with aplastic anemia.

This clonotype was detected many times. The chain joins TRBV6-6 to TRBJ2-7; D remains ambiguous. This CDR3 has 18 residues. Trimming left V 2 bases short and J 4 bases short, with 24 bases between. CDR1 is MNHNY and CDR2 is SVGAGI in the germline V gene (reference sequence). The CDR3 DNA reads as TGTGCCAGCAGTTACGACGGGCTAGGGTCACGTAAACGGTACGAGCAGTACTTC. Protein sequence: CASSYDGLGSRKRYEQYF.

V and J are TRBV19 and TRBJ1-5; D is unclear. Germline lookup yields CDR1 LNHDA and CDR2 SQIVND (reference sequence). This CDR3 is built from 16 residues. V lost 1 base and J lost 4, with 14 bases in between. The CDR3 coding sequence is TGTGCCAGTAGTATAGTGGTCGGGTCTTTAAATCAGCCCCAGCATTTT. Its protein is CASSIVVGSLNQPQHF.

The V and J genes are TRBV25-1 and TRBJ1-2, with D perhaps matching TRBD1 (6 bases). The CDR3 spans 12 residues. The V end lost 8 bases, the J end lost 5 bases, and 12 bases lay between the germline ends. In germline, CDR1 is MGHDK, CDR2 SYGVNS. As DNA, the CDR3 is TGTGCCAGCGCGGAGGGGGGGTATGGCTACACCTTC. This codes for CASAEGGYGYTF.

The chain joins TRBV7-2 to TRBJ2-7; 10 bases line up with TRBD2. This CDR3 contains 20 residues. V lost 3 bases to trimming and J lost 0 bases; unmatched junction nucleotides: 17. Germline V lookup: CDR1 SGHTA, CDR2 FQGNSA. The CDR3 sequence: CASSFPTGTTGLADSYEQYF. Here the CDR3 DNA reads TGTGCCAGCAGCTTCCCAACCGGGACAACCGGACTAGCGGACTCCTACGAGCAGTACTTC.

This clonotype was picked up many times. In nucleotides, the CDR3 is TGTGCCAGCAGTGAGTCCGTTTGGGTTTCCCAAAATCAGCCCCAGCATTTT. Its protein product is CASSESVWVSQNQPQHF. The chain is built from TRBV2 and TRBJ1-5; D is undetermined. V shed 3 bases and J shed 4 bases, with 19 bases lying between them. This CDR3 region has 17 residues. The germline V gene has CDR1 SNHLY and CDR2 FYNNEI.

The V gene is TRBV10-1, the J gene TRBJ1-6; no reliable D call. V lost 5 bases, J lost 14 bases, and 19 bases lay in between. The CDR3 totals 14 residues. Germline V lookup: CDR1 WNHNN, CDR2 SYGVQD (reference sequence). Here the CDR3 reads CASSPLHFGGTLHF. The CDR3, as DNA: TGCGCCAGCAGTCCACTTCATTTCGGTGGTACCCTCCACTTT.